The 26 T cell receptor beta chains below come from one sample, sequenced in a study of blood T cell repertoires in COVID-19. Sequenced by immunoSEQ multiplex PCR; TCRdb stores in-frame clones only, minus some. This sample has under 300,000 clones, with just over 85% found just once. Sequenced: PBMCs or T cells enriched from blood (not recorded which). The receptor set was obtained from a young man who had recovered from COVID-19.

The V and J genes are TRBV11-2 and TRBJ2-7; tentatively, D is TRBD2 (6 bases). The CDR3 totals 13 residues. The V gene lost 4 bases and the J gene lost 2 bases, with 9 bases spanning the gap. Germline CDR1 reads SGHAT; CDR2 reads FQNNGV. In nucleotides, the CDR3 is TGTGCCAGCAGCTCCGGACTAACCTACGAGCAGTACTTC. It codes for CASSSGLTYEQYF.

The V and J genes are TRBV7-2 and TRBJ1-2; TRBD1 aligns across 7 bases. Trimming at V came to 5 bases and at J to 2 bases, leaving 8 bases not matched to a gene. The CDR3 length is 15 residues. Germline V gene lookup returns CDR1 SGHTA and CDR2 FQGNSA. The chain's CDR3 is CASSTRQGPNYGYTF. In DNA form, the CDR3 reads TGTGCCAGCAGCACTAGACAGGGTCCCAACTATGGCTACACCTTC.

This chain uses TRBV13 with TRBJ2-2; tentative D call: TRBD1 (5 bases). Per germline, CDR1 PRHDT and CDR2 FYEKMQ (reference sequence). The CDR3 is made up of 15 amino acids. V was shortened by 3 bases and J by 1 base, with 9 bases between the two germline ends. CDR3 region: CASSFVRVNTGELFF. CDR3 nucleotide sequence: TGTGCCAGCAGCTTCGTCAGGGTGAACACCGGGGAGCTGTTTTTT. Variable domain in full (rest from reference TRBV13 and TRBJ2-2): AAGVIQSPRHLIKEKRETATLKCYPIPRHDTVYWYQQGPGQDPQFLISFYEKMQSDKGSIPDRFSAQQFSDYHSELNMSSLELGDSALYFCASSFVRVNTGELFFGEGSRLTVL.

This chain joins TRBV6-1 and TRBJ2-5, with D possibly matching TRBD2 (5 bases). Germline V gives CDR1 MNHNS, CDR2 SASEGT. The CDR3 consists of 14 residues. The germline V and J ends were trimmed by 4 bases and 4 bases, with 13 bases remaining between them. The CDR3 DNA sequence: TGTGCCAGCAGTGGTCTTACACGGGGAGAGACCCAGTACTTC. This translates into CASSGLTRGETQYF.

The chain employs TRBV6-5 and TRBJ1-5; 7 nucleotides agree with TRBD1. Germline values: CDR1 MNHEY, CDR2 SVGAGI. The V segment lost 6 bases and the J segment 7 bases; nucleotides outside the gene matches: 6. The CDR3 contains 13 residues. In nucleotides, the CDR3 is TGTGCCAGCAGCGACAGGGATAGACAGCCCCAGCATTTT. Protein: CASSDRDRQPQHF.

The count of this clone is one. The chain recombines TRBV6-5 with TRBJ2-3, with 12 bases fitting TRBD2. CDR3 length equals 15 residues. Germline lookup yields CDR1 MNHEY and CDR2 SVGAGI. V lost 5 bases, J lost 4 bases, and 4 bases stayed unmatched. Here the CDR3 reads CASSKTSGSADTQYF. CDR3 in DNA: TGTGCCAGCAGTAAGACTAGCGGGAGTGCAGATACGCAGTATTTT.

A remark on this clone: Relative to the germline gene, one junction end is altered; a read error may explain this. This chain joins TRBV6-4 and TRBJ2-3; 8 nucleotides line up with TRBD1. This CDR3 spans 20 amino acids. Germline loops: CDR1 MRHNA, CDR2 SNTAGT. The CDR3 DNA is TGTGCCACCCCCCTGGATCTCGTGACAGGGGATTTCCCCAGCACAGATACGCGGTATTTT. It encodes CATPLDLVTGDFPSTDTRYF.

This chain links TRBV4-1 with TRBJ2-3; D is undetermined. V lost 1 base and J 3 bases, leaving 8 bases between the germline ends. Germline V gives CDR1 MGHRA, CDR2 YSYEKL. The CDR3 loop spans 14 amino acids. The CDR3 here is CASSQGAATDTQYF. Written as DNA, the CDR3 is TGCGCCAGCAGCCAAGGAGCAGCGACAGATACGCAGTATTTT.

V usage is TRBV7-2 and J usage is TRBJ2-2; D gene ambiguous. Germline lookup yields CDR1 SGHTA and CDR2 FQGNSA. There are 14 residues in the CDR3. Trimming removed 0 bases at V and 4 bases at J, with 6 bases between. CDR3 sequence reads: CASSLAEFTGELFF. The DNA of the CDR3 is TGTGCCAGCAGCTTAGCGGAGTTCACCGGGGAGCTGTTTTTT.

The chain combines TRBV7-8 with TRBJ1-5; 10 bases are a match to TRBD1. V gave up 4 bases and J gave up 3 bases; unmatched junction bases: 6. The germline CDR1 and CDR2 sequences are SGHVS and FQNEAQ. The CDR3 is 16 residues long. DNA for the CDR3: TGTGCCAGCAGCTCAGACAGGGGGCGAAACAATCAGCCCCAGCATTTT. As protein: CASSSDRGRNNQPQHF.

This chain connects TRBV13 to TRBJ2-7; 12 bases are a match to TRBD2. The trim removed 5 bases at V and 1 base at J, leaving 9 bases unmatched. The CDR3 has 17 amino acids. Germline V gives CDR1 PRHDT, CDR2 FYEKMQ (reference sequence). This CDR3 is CASSPPRTSGISYEQYF. The CDR3 bases are TGTGCCAGCAGCCCACCCCGGACTAGCGGGATATCCTACGAGCAGTACTTC.

The chain joins TRBV7-9 to TRBJ2-1, with TRBD2 identical over 12 bases. V trimming: 5 bases; J trimming: 5 bases; junction bases outside the gene matches: 4. The CDR3 totals 15 residues. From germline, CDR1 is SEHNR and CDR2 FQNEAQ (reference sequence). CDR3 protein: CASSLRLAGDNEQFF. CDR3 bases: TGTGCCAGCAGCCTCCGACTAGCGGGAGACAATGAGCAGTTCTTC.

The V call is TRBV14, the J call TRBJ1-1; D not resolved. Germline V gene lookup returns CDR1 SGHDN and CDR2 FVKESK. Between the trimmed V and J ends, which lost 4 bases and 2 bases, there was a span of 20 bases. This CDR3 is 17 amino acids long. DNA of the CDR3: TGTGCCAGCAGCCCACATCTTTCCGGGAAATTAAACACTGAAGCTTTCTTT. Its translation: CASSPHLSGKLNTEAFF.

V and J are TRBV5-1 and TRBJ2-5; D unresolved. The germline V gene has CDR1 SGHRS and CDR2 YFSETQ. The V end lost 0 bases, the J end lost 5 bases, and 17 bases lay between the germline ends. This CDR3 comprises 16 residues. The DNA of the CDR3 is TGCGCCAGCAGCTTGGGTACAGCCCCTTTTGGGGAGACCCAGTACTTC. As protein: CASSLGTAPFGETQYF.

The chain links TRBV30 to TRBJ1-2; D gene ambiguous. V was clipped by 0 bases and J by 7 bases, with 9 bases between them. Per the germline V gene, CDR1 is GTSNPN and CDR2 is SVGIG (reference sequence). The CDR3 totals 12 residues. The CDR3 region has the DNA TGTGCCTGGAGTGTGTGGGAGACTGGCTACACCTTC. Amino acids: CAWSVWETGYTF.

V and J are TRBV11-2 and TRBJ1-4; a weak D match, TRBD1 (6 bases). The V end was cut by 5 bases, the J end by 3 bases, with 10 bases between. The CDR3 covers 14 residues. Germline V gene sequence: CDR1 SGHAT, CDR2 FQNNGV. Written as DNA, the CDR3 is TGTGCCAGCAGCAGAGGGACACCTAATGAAAAACTGTTTTTT. Translating it yields CASSRGTPNEKLFF.

The chain links TRBV7-9 to TRBJ1-2; 8 bases agree with TRBD1. Germline CDR1 and CDR2: SEHNR and FQNEAQ (reference sequence). The V segment lost 4 bases and the J segment 6 bases; nucleotides outside the gene matches: 7. This CDR3 spans 14 amino acids. The CDR3 DNA is TGTGCCAGCAGCTCACCGACAGGGGCCCATGGCTACACCTTC. The encoded protein is CASSSPTGAHGYTF.

This clone was observed a handful of times. The V and J genes are TRBV3-1 (or the pseudogene TRBV3-2) and TRBJ2-6, with D unclear. Deletions cut 0 bases from V and 4 bases from J, with 10 bases between. This CDR3 spans 16 amino acids. Germline V gives CDR1 LGHDT, CDR2 YNNKEL (reference sequence). CDR3 in amino acids: CASSQEPGSGANVLTF. CDR3 DNA: TGTGCCAGCAGCCAAGAACCAGGCTCCGGGGCCAACGTCCTGACTTTC.

The chain carries TRBV9 and TRBJ2-3; 8 bases are shared with TRBD2. V dropped 0 bases and J dropped 6; count of bases not matched to a gene: 3. The germline CDR1 and CDR2 sequences are SGDLS and YYNGEE. The CDR3 runs 14 residues. The CDR3 spells CASSVGRLADTQYF. The CDR3, as DNA: TGTGCCAGCAGCGTAGGACGACTAGCGGATACGCAGTATTTT. The full variable domain, its missing parts supplied by reference TRBV9 and TRBJ2-3, is DSGVTQTPKHLITATGQRVTLRCSPRSGDLSVYWYQQSLDQGLQFLIQYYNGEERAKGNILERFSAQQFPDLHSELNLSSLELGDSALYFCASSVGRLADTQYFGPGTRLTVL.

V usage is TRBV5-4 and J usage is TRBJ1-4; 9 nucleotides match TRBD1. Looked up from germline, CDR1 is SGHNT and CDR2 is YYREEE (reference sequence). V shed 5 bases and J 4 bases; nucleotides not matched to a gene: 6. This CDR3 has 15 amino acids. For the CDR3, the DNA is TGTGCCAGCAGTGAAGGGACAGGGCTTAATGAAAAACTGTTTTTT. Its translation is CASSEGTGLNEKLFF.

The V call is TRBV7-3, the J call TRBJ2-2; D gene uncertain. Germline loops: CDR1 SGHTA, CDR2 FQGTGA. The CDR3 covers 13 residues. The V and J ends lost 5 bases and 2 bases respectively, with 6 bases between them. This CDR3 reads CASSPKNTGELFF. CDR3 nucleotide sequence: TGTGCCAGCAGCCCAAAAAACACCGGGGAGCTGTTTTTT. Looking up the rest from reference TRBV7-3 and TRBJ2-2 gives the full variable domain: GAGVSQTPSNKVTEKGKYVELRCDPISGHTALYWYRQSLGQGPEFLIYFQGTGAADDSGLPNDRFFAVRPEGSVSTLKIQRTERGDSAVYLCASSPKNTGELFFGEGSRLTVL.

The chain joins TRBV4-2 to TRBJ1-6, with D possibly matching TRBD1 (6 bases). V was pared by 0 bases and J by 10 bases, with 13 bases between. Germline V lookup: CDR1 LGHNA, CDR2 YNFKEQ. The CDR3 has 15 amino acids. The CDR3 sequence is CASSQDAGGSSPLHF. The CDR3 DNA sequence: TGTGCCAGCAGCCAAGATGCTGGGGGCAGCTCACCCCTCCACTTT.

The chain joins TRBV4-1 to TRBJ2-1; 7 positions match TRBD1. The V gene end was trimmed by 1 base and the J gene end by 8 bases; junction bases not matched to a gene: 14. Looked up from germline, CDR1 is MGHRA and CDR2 is YSYEKL. CDR3 size: 17 residues. Here the CDR3 DNA reads TGCGCCAGCAGCCAAGTTCGATCCGGGACAGAACGACATGAGCAGTTCTTC. Protein: CASSQVRSGTERHEQFF.

The V gene is TRBV28, the J gene TRBJ1-2, with 10 bases fitting TRBD1. The CDR3 contains 16 residues. In germline, CDR1 is MDHEN, CDR2 SYDVKM. V lost 2 bases and J lost 8; bases outside the gene matches: 11. The CDR3 coding sequence is TGTGCCAGCAGTTTAAAACTCGGGACAGGGGAACGAGGCTACACCTTC. Amino acid sequence: CASSLKLGTGERGYTF.

This chain connects TRBV19 to TRBJ2-7, with TRBD2 as a possible D gene (5 bases). The V and J ends lost 5 bases and 4 bases respectively, with 9 bases between them. The V gene's germline CDR1 is LNHDA and CDR2 SQIVND (reference sequence). This CDR3 is 12 amino acids long. For the CDR3, the DNA is TGTGCCAGTAGTGCCGGGAAGTACGAGCAGTACTTC. Amino acid sequence: CASSAGKYEQYF.

This clone is a singleton in its sample. This sequence joins TRBV2 and TRBJ1-6, with D possibly TRBD1 on 6 matching bases. V was pared by 7 bases and J by 10 bases, with 14 bases between. The CDR3 is 13 residues long. Germline V gene data show CDR1 as SNHLY and CDR2 as FYNNEI. CDR3 DNA: TGTGCCAGCATACAGGGTTTAAGCTCACCCCTCCACTTT. Its translation is CASIQGLSSPLHF.